These 10 T cell receptor beta chains were all obtained from the same sample, sequenced in a study of blood T cell repertoires in COVID-19. Only in-frame clones appear in the TCRdb table, and some are missing; sequencing was by immunoSEQ multiplex PCR. This table holds around 300,000 clones, 70% to 90% found once. Input material: peripheral blood. The receptors originated from a woman between 70 and 85 years old with acute or convalescent COVID-19.

The table lists this clone with a count of one. This chain connects TRBV7-3 to TRBJ1-2, with TRBD1 identical over 10 bases. CDR3 length: 15 residues. The V gene end was trimmed by 5 bases and the J gene end by 0 bases; junction bases not matched to a gene: 3. CDR1 and CDR2 from the germline V gene are SGHTA and FQGTGA. CDR3 nucleotides: TGTGCCAGCAGCCCCGGGACAGGGGCTAACTATGGCTACACCTTC. Its protein is CASSPGTGANYGYTF.

The chain links TRBV29-1 to TRBJ2-1; D is perhaps TRBD2 (5 bases). There are 16 residues in the CDR3. Germline V lookup: CDR1 SQVTM, CDR2 ANQGSEA. Trimming left V 3 bases short and J 0 bases short, with 15 bases between. As DNA, the CDR3 is TGCAGCGTTGAGGCCCCGGGCGGGTTCTCCTACAATGAGCAGTTCTTC. Amino acid sequence: CSVEAPGGFSYNEQFF.

This clone occurred a few times. The rearrangement uses TRBV6-5 and TRBJ2-3, with 9 positions matching TRBD1. This CDR3 contains 15 residues. Germline CDR1 MNHEY, CDR2 SVGAGI. The ends lost 6 bases at V and 4 bases at J; junction bases unmatched: 8. CDR3 nucleotides: TGTGCCAGCAGGTTTCCGGGACAGGGAGCAGATACGCAGTATTTT. Its protein is CASRFPGQGADTQYF.

This clone came up once. The genes are TRBV7-9 and TRBJ2-5; perhaps TRBD2 as D (7 bases). The CDR3 sequence is 15 residues long. Trimming removed 3 bases from V and 5 bases from J, with 16 bases in between. The V gene's germline CDR1 is SEHNR and CDR2 FQNEAQ (reference sequence). The CDR3, as DNA: TGTGCCAGCAGCTTTAAACAGGGAGGGGGTGAGACCCAGTACTTC. It is translated as CASSFKQGGGETQYF.

The V and J genes are TRBV2 and TRBJ2-3; TRBD2 agrees at 10 bases. Germline CDR1 is SNHLY and CDR2 is FYNNEI. J was trimmed by 2 bases and V by 6 bases; bases with no gene match: 5. This CDR3 is built from 15 residues. The CDR3: CASRPGLADTDTQYF. CDR3 nucleotides: TGTGCCAGCAGACCCGGACTAGCGGACACAGATACGCAGTATTTT.

This sequence joins TRBV18 and TRBJ2-5, with D perhaps TRBD1 (6 bases). The germline CDR1 and CDR2 sequences are KGHSH and LQKENI. Trimming left V 1 base short and J 4 bases short, with 22 bases between. The CDR3 runs 18 residues. As DNA, the CDR3 is TGTGCCAGCTCACCACGCCGGGCAGGGGTTGCGGTGGGAGAGACCCAGTACTTC. Protein sequence: CASSPRRAGVAVGETQYF.

The sample holds a few counts of this clone. The V call is TRBV5-1, the J call TRBJ2-7; 10 nucleotides agree with TRBD1. The germline V gene encodes CDR1 SGHRS and CDR2 YFSETQ. The V segment lost 1 base and the J segment 7 bases; nucleotides outside the gene matches: 11. The CDR3 extends over 16 amino acids. The CDR3 DNA reads TGCGCCAGCAGCTTGAGAGGCCGACAGGGGGCGCGTGAGCAGTACTTC. It encodes CASSLRGRQGAREQYF.

The rearrangement uses TRBV29-1 and TRBJ1-2; 9 nucleotides line up with TRBD1. CDR3 length: 13 residues. In germline, CDR1 is SQVTM, CDR2 ANQGSEA. The V and J ends lost 8 bases and 3 bases, in that order; junction bases with no gene match: 7. CDR3 DNA sequence: TGCAGCACCGGGACAGGGCAGGACTATGGCTACACCTTC. It specifies CSTGTGQDYGYTF.

This chain uses TRBV4-1 with TRBJ1-3; D is unclear. The CDR3 totals 15 residues. CDR1 and CDR2 from the germline V gene are MGHRA and YSYEKL. The V end was cut by 2 bases, the J end by 4 bases, with 12 bases between. As DNA, the CDR3 is TGCGCCAGCAGCCAACCAACCTTAGCCGGAAACACCATATATTTT. Translating it yields CASSQPTLAGNTIYF.

This clone came up a few times. The chain recombines TRBV14 with TRBJ1-6; no reliable D call. The germline V gene encodes CDR1 SGHDN and CDR2 FVKESK. V was trimmed by 5 bases and J by 7 bases, leaving 9 bases between them. The CDR3 is made up of 13 amino acids. The CDR3 DNA reads TGTGCCAGCAGCGAGAAACTGAATTCACCCCTCCACTTT. Translating gives CASSEKLNSPLHF.